The 15 T cell receptor beta chains presented below share a single source sample, sequenced in a study of technical replicates of blood from a few donors. Some clones are missing from TCRdb's copy, which holds only in-frame ones; the method was immunoSEQ multiplex PCR. In the table there are approximately 75,000 clones, roughly 92% of which are singletons. Sample: T cells isolated from PBMCs. These receptors all stem from a human donor in good health.

The chain links TRBV6-6 to TRBJ2-6; D remains unclear. Trimming took off 2 bases at V and 0 bases at J, with 5 bases between the two ends. This CDR3 is built from 15 residues. Germline V CDR1 and CDR2: MNHNY, SVGAGI (reference sequence). The DNA for the CDR3 is TGTGCCAGCAGTTACGGGCTCTCTGGGGCCAACGTCCTGACTTTC. This sequence encodes CASSYGLSGANVLTF.

The gene calls are TRBV7-2 and TRBJ2-2, with a tentative D call TRBD2 (5 bases). Between the trimmed V and J ends, which lost 2 bases and 3 bases, there was a span of 7 bases. The CDR3 is 14 residues long. Germline CDR1 reads SGHTA; CDR2 reads FQGNSA. CDR3 DNA: TGTGCCAGCAGCTTATCGAGGGACACCGGGGAGCTGTTTTTT. This encodes CASSLSRDTGELFF.

This chain links TRBV19 with TRBJ2-3; 7 bases agree with TRBD2. Germline trimming cut 8 bases from V and 3 bases from J; bases unmatched to any gene: 8. Germline V gene data show CDR1 as LNHDA and CDR2 as SQIVND (reference sequence). CDR3 length: 14 amino acids. CDR3 protein: CASAGALGTDTQYF. DNA for the CDR3: TGTGCCAGTGCGGGAGCATTGGGAACAGATACGCAGTATTTT.

The chain is built from TRBV6-1 and TRBJ1-1, with 7 nucleotides matching TRBD1. Looked up from germline, CDR1 is MNHNS and CDR2 is SASEGT. J gave up 10 bases and V 3 bases, and 8 bases lay outside the gene matches. The CDR3 extends over 13 amino acids. CDR3 sequence reads: CASSEDTYRGAFF. Here the CDR3 DNA reads TGTGCCAGCAGTGAGGACACCTACAGGGGAGCTTTCTTT.

To note about this clone: One end of the junction is discordant with germline, which a read error may explain. The rearrangement links TRBV19 to TRBJ2-1, with TRBD2 identical over 10 bases. The CDR3 is 17 amino acids. Germline CDR1 is LNHDA and CDR2 is SQIVND (reference sequence). In DNA form, the CDR3 reads TGTGCCAGTAGTATCAAGGCGGGACTAGCGTTCTACAATAAGCAGTTCTTC. This gives the protein CASSIKAGLAFYNKQFF.

CDR3 DNA sequence: TGTGCCAGCAGTGATACCGGGACAGGGTTGAATCAGCCCCAGCATTTT. Its protein product is CASSDTGTGLNQPQHF. The rearrangement uses TRBV6-1 and TRBJ1-5; 9 positions match TRBD1. Trimming took 3 bases from V and 4 from J; bases not matched to a gene: 7. The CDR3 has 16 amino acids. Germline CDR1 reads MNHNS; CDR2 reads SASEGT.

The V and J genes are TRBV4-3 and TRBJ1-3; 7 nucleotides line up with TRBD1. Germline-derived CDR1 and CDR2 are LGHNA and YSLEER. Trimming at V came to 2 bases and at J to 0 bases, leaving 1 base not matched to a gene. CDR3 length: 15 residues. The CDR3: CASSQNRGSGNTIYF. The CDR3 DNA follows: TGCGCCAGCAGCCAAAACAGGGGCTCTGGAAACACCATATATTTT.

The chain uses TRBV19 and TRBJ2-6; D unclear. This CDR3 has 15 residues. Trimming stripped 3 bases from V and 2 bases from J, with 8 bases between. CDR1 LNHDA and CDR2 SQIVND come from the germline V gene (reference sequence). In DNA, the CDR3 is TGTGCCAGTAGTATCGGAGCCACTGGGGCCAACGTCCTGACTTTC. Translating it yields CASSIGATGANVLTF. The whole variable domain, remainder taken from reference TRBV19 and TRBJ2-6, is DGGITQSPKYLFRKEGQNVTLSCEQNLNHDAMYWYRQDPGQGLRLIYYSQIVNDFQKGDIAEGYSVSREKKESFPLTVTSAQKNPTAFYLCASSIGATGANVLTFGAGSRLTVL.

The genes are TRBV9 and TRBJ1-3; 8 bases align to TRBD1. The length of the CDR3 is 18 residues. Germline V CDR1 and CDR2: SGDLS, YYNGEE. V shed 4 bases and J 6 bases; nucleotides not matched to a gene: 18. CDR3 DNA: TGTGCCAGCAGCACGCACCTTGGACAGGGTGGTTTGGAAAACACCATATATTTT. Protein sequence: CASSTHLGQGGLENTIYF.

This rearrangement joins TRBV7-2 to TRBJ1-1; D is undetermined. From germline, CDR1 is SGHTA and CDR2 FQGNSA. V was shortened by 2 bases and J by 1 base, with 8 bases between the two germline ends. CDR3 size: 14 residues. Here the CDR3 reads CASSLFAENTEAFF. As DNA, the CDR3 is TGTGCCAGCAGCTTATTCGCAGAGAACACTGAAGCTTTCTTT.

The chain joins TRBV13 to TRBJ2-7; D not resolved. This CDR3 contains 16 residues. The V gene's germline CDR1 is PRHDT and CDR2 FYEKMQ (reference sequence). V dropped 3 bases and J dropped 1 base, with 16 bases sitting between them. The CDR3 nucleotides are TGTGCCAGCAGCTTCCTGGGCCAGGCCGCGTCCTACGAGCAGTACTTC. It specifies CASSFLGQAASYEQYF.

The chain couples TRBV6-4 to TRBJ2-1, with a tentative D call TRBD1 (6 bases). This CDR3 has 13 residues. CDR1 and CDR2 (germline): MRHNA, SNTAGT. V lost 5 bases to trimming and J lost 3 bases, with 8 bases between them. CDR3 sequence (DNA): TGTGCCAGCAGTCAGGGGTACTACAATGAGCAGTTCTTC. Translation: CASSQGYYNEQFF.

This clone was seen just once. This chain uses TRBV6-5 with TRBJ1-1; no clear D gene. The length of the CDR3 is 13 residues. Germline CDR1 and CDR2: MNHEY and SVGAGI. With 4 bases removed from V and 4 bases from J, the gap between germline ends came to 10 bases. The CDR3 nucleotides are TGTGCCAGCAGTTGGCGGGATCTCACTGAAGCTTTCTTT. As protein: CASSWRDLTEAFF.

The rearrangement links TRBV29-1 to TRBJ2-7, with D possibly matching TRBD1 (5 bases). The germline CDR1 and CDR2 sequences are SQVTM and ANQGSEA. The CDR3 runs 12 residues. Trimming stripped 0 bases from V and 4 bases from J, with 7 bases between. CDR3 loop: CSVEETAYEQYF. The CDR3, as DNA: TGCAGCGTTGAAGAGACAGCTTACGAGCAGTACTTC.

V is TRBV19 and J is TRBJ1-1, with a tentative D call TRBD1 (5 bases). V was trimmed by 7 bases and J by 0 bases, leaving 12 bases between them. The CDR3 contains 14 residues. Per germline, CDR1 LNHDA and CDR2 SQIVND (reference sequence). Written as DNA, the CDR3 is TGTGCCAGTACATCAGGGTTTATGAACACTGAAGCTTTCTTT. Its translation is CASTSGFMNTEAFF.